This T cell receptor (beta chain) derives from a study of CD8+CD57+ T cells in acquired aplastic anemia. Overall study findings and caveats: Patients and controls shared nearly 30 CD8+ CDR3 sequences, highly expressed in patients.

By sample share, this clonotype is large. Its target is unknown. According to the study, genomic DNA was the template for TCR beta VDJ and CDR3 profiling. A single record per CDR3 protein comes from TCRdb applying MiXCR to the reads. The table includes 160,000 or so distinct CDR3 sequences, around half detected once. Germline loops: CDR1 LNHNV, CDR2 YYDKDF (reference sequence). J lost 7 bases, V lost 3 bases, and 12 bases had no gene match. CDR3 length: 17 residues. In patients chosen for sequencing, flow cytometry had shown CD8+CD57+ cell expansion. Sequenced material: sorted CD4+, CD8+, or CD8+CD57+ T cells (not recorded which) from PBMCs. The V call is TRBV15, the J call TRBJ2-1; 10 nucleotides agree with TRBD1. The clonotype originates from a human donor with aplastic anemia. CDR3 nucleotides: TGTGCCACCAGCAGCTCCAGGTCGGGACAGGGGTTGAATGAGCAGTTCTTC. As protein: CATSSSRSGQGLNEQFF.